Listed below are T cell receptor beta chains from one sample, sequenced in a study of T-cell reconstitution after alpha-beta-depleted transplantation in children. One entry per CDR3 protein results from TCRdb running MiXCR on the PCR reads. The sample includes around 600,000 distinct CDR3 sequences, about 10% of them seen just once. The input for sequencing was PBMCs from the stem cell graft donor, taken from the stem cell graft. These receptors originate from a human donor who donated a stem cell graft to a child with acute myeloid leukemia. The CDR3 runs from the conserved cysteine through the conserved F or W. The order of the fields is D gene, clone size, V gene, CDR3 protein. A D gene is named only where the DNA matches it firmly. Expanded clones are given a class, and other clones once, few, many or no size at all.

- | few | TRBV5-1 | CASSLQLGNTGELFF
- | many | TRBV5-1 | CASSLAGPVRGNTIYF
- | - | TRBV4-3 | CASSFNLFTDTQYF
TRBD2 | - | TRBV5-1 | CASSLEGSGRDEQFF
TRBD2 | - | TRBV29-1 | CSVRSGRASEQFF
- | few | TRBV20-1 | CSARDGAIALNEQFF
TRBD2 | few | TRBV6-2/TRBV6-3 | CASSLRTSSRSGANVLTF
TRBD2 | few | TRBV10-3 | CAIRRLAGGNTGELFF
TRBD2 | - | TRBV3-1 | CASSQDPGSGIGREQYF
- | - | TRBV29-1 | CSAGDGSLHGNEKLFF
- | - | TRBV27 | CASSWSLGTDTQYF
- | few | TRBV28 | CALRAVNYGYTF
- | many | TRBV10-3 | CAISESKVNTEAFF